This note documents a single T cell receptor (beta chain) sequence. Its antigen is not known. There are 15 residues in the CDR3. Trimming removed 5 bases from V and 1 base from J; junction bases left unmatched: 7. CDR1 MNHEY and CDR2 SVGAGI come from the germline V gene. These data belong to a study of T cells after yellow fever vaccination. TCRdb independently ran MiXCR on the 5' RACE reads; one entry per CDR3 protein. Among approximately 93,000 distinct CDR3 sequences listed, approximately 5.5% were seen once. Study results and limitations: The study noted that FACS-sorted repertoires could contain abundant clonotypes contaminating from the bulk population. The secondary response was weaker but peaked faster, day 5 versus 15.

Source: CD8+ T cells sorted from PBMCs, taken 10 days after the yellow fever booster vaccination. The receptor's source is a man between 18 and 35 years old who received the YFV17D yellow fever vaccine. The genes are TRBV6-5 and TRBJ2-5; 7 nucleotides match TRBD2. The CDR3 sequence: CASSPGASGQETQYF. The CDR3 DNA reads TGTGCCAGCAGTCCCGGGGCTAGCGGCCAAGAGACCCAGTACTTC.